Listed here are 22 T cell receptor beta chains from one sample, sequenced in a study of cytomegalovirus exposure and HLA in healthy donors. Both 60 Vbeta primers and 13 Jbeta primers went into the PCR. Clones were sequenced by immunoSEQ multiplex PCR, and TCRdb holds only the in-frame ones, with some missing. This table has more than 85,000 clones, 69% appearing once. Sequencing was performed on PBMCs. The source is a woman in her 70s in good health and CMV-seropositive.

This clone was observed a few times. The gene calls are TRBV27 and TRBJ1-3; possible D gene TRBD1, 5 bases. Trimming took 0 bases from V and 0 from J, leaving 6 bases between them. This CDR3 comprises 15 residues. Germline V lookup: CDR1 MNHEY, CDR2 SMNVEV (reference sequence). The CDR3 bases are TGTGCCAGCAGTTTATCGGGGGGCTCTGGAAACACCATATATTTT. Residues: CASSLSGGSGNTIYF.

V and J are TRBV29-1 and TRBJ1-2, with 8 nucleotides matching TRBD1. The CDR3 has 14 residues. In germline, CDR1 is SQVTM, CDR2 ANQGSEA. V was pared by 5 bases and J by 4 bases, with 9 bases of the junction left unmatched. The CDR3 loop reads CSVYGQGALYGYTF. CDR3 coding DNA: TGCAGCGTTTACGGGCAGGGGGCCCTCTATGGCTACACCTTC.

The genes are TRBV15 and TRBJ1-2; 7 bases align to TRBD1. The V and J ends lost 5 bases and 5 bases, in that order; junction bases with no gene match: 8. The V gene's germline CDR1 is LNHNV and CDR2 YYDKDF (reference sequence). CDR3 length: 14 residues. This chain's CDR3 is CATSPARGQYGYTF. DNA of the CDR3: TGTGCCACCAGCCCTGCTAGGGGGCAGTATGGCTACACCTTC.

V gene TRBV4-2 combines with J gene TRBJ2-5; D is perhaps TRBD1 (5 bases). With 2 bases removed from V and 3 bases from J, the gap between germline ends came to 19 bases. This CDR3 has 17 residues. Germline CDR1 and CDR2: LGHNA and YNFKEQ. DNA for the CDR3: TGTGCCAGCAGCCAACAGGGATGGGGTGGTGTAAAAGAGACCCAGTACTTC. It is translated as CASSQQGWGGVKETQYF.

V is TRBV5-1 and J is TRBJ1-5, with unresolved D. Trimming shortened V by 0 bases and J by 7 bases, and 8 bases separated the two germline ends. CDR3 size: 13 residues. Germline lookup yields CDR1 SGHRS and CDR2 YFSETQ. The CDR3 nucleotides read TGCGCCAGCAGCTTGGGGCTCTTGCAGCCCCAGCATTTT. This translates into CASSLGLLQPQHF.

There are a few counts of this clone. V is TRBV30 and J is TRBJ1-3; D unresolved. V gave up 0 bases and J gave up 0 bases, with 15 bases separating them. CDR1 is GTSNPN and CDR2 is SVGIG in the germline V gene (reference sequence). This CDR3 is built from 17 residues. DNA of the CDR3: TGTGCCTGGAGTGTCAATGCCGTCTACAGCTCTGGAAACACCATATATTTT. Translation gives CAWSVNAVYSSGNTIYF. The whole variable domain, filled in from reference TRBV30 and TRBJ1-3, reads SQTIHQWPATLVQPVGSPLSLECTVEGTSNPNLYWYRQAAGRGLQLLFYSVGIGQISSEVPQNLSASRPQDRQFILSSKKLLLSDSGFYLCAWSVNAVYSSGNTIYFGEGSWLTVV.

This clone was recorded a few times. The V gene is TRBV7-9, the J gene TRBJ1-5; D remains ambiguous. Germline loops: CDR1 SEHNR, CDR2 FQNEAQ (reference sequence). The CDR3 extends over 12 amino acids. Trimming shortened V by 3 bases and J by 5 bases, and 5 bases separated the two germline ends. CDR3 sequence: CASSFSDQPQHF. For the CDR3, the DNA is TGTGCCAGCAGCTTCTCCGATCAGCCCCAGCATTTT.

The chain uses TRBV7-6 and TRBJ2-7; weak D call: TRBD1 (5 bases). Trimming stripped 1 base from V and 1 base from J, with 8 bases between. Germline V gives CDR1 SGHVS, CDR2 FNYEAQ. The CDR3 is 14 residues long. This CDR3 is CASSLEYRSYEQYF. CDR3 DNA: TGTGCCAGCAGCTTAGAGTACAGGTCCTACGAGCAGTACTTC.

Worth noting for this clone: At one end the junction does not follow the germline gene, possibly because of a read error. V gene TRBV13 combines with J gene TRBJ2-7; 7 bases line up with TRBD1. In germline, CDR1 is PRHDT, CDR2 FYEKMQ (reference sequence). This CDR3 contains 13 residues. Here the CDR3 reads CASSLGTAYEQYF. CDR3 nucleotides: TGTGCCAGCAGCCTAGGGACAGCCTACGAGCAGTACTTC.

This sequence joins TRBV21-1 and TRBJ1-5; the table's D call, TRBD1, has no DNA check behind it. TRBV21-1 is shown as a pseudogene. The CDR3 is made up of 17 amino acids. Written as DNA, the CDR3 is TGTGCCAGCAGCCGAATTTTCCTGACAGGGACAAATCAGCCCCAGCATTTT. Its protein product is CASSRIFLTGTNQPQHF.

CDR3 DNA sequence: TGTGCCTGGAGTCCCCCCGGTACTGAAGCTTTCTTT. Translated: CAWSPPGTEAFF. The chain couples TRBV30 to TRBJ1-1; D gene unclear. Trimming shortened V by 2 bases and J by 5 bases, and 9 bases separated the two germline ends. Germline V gene sequence: CDR1 GTSNPN, CDR2 SVGIG (reference sequence). The CDR3 has 12 amino acids. The variable domain in full, with the rest retrieved from reference TRBV30 and TRBJ1-1, is SQTIHQWPATLVQPVGSPLSLECTVEGTSNPNLYWYRQAAGRGLQLLFYSVGIGQISSEVPQNLSASRPQDRQFILSSKKLLLSDSGFYLCAWSPPGTEAFFGQGTRLTVV.

The chain has TRBV18 and TRBJ2-5, with D perhaps matching TRBD1 (6 bases). The J call is in doubt because the DNA end fits TRBJ2-7 better. Germline CDR1 KGHSH, CDR2 LQKENI. CDR3 length equals 15 residues. CDR3 nucleotides: TGTGCCAGCTCACCGAACACAGGGAAATCCTACGAGCAGTACTTC. Translation: CASSPNTGKSYEQYF.

The chain links TRBV6-8 to TRBJ2-5, with TRBD2 identical over 12 bases. V was clipped by 7 bases and J by 5 bases; unmatched bases: 11. Germline CDR1 is MNHGY and CDR2 is SAAAGT. This CDR3 has 16 residues. The CDR3 loop reads CASICASGGVLETQYF. CDR3 nucleotides: TGTGCCAGCATTTGTGCTAGCGGGGGGGTGCTGGAGACCCAGTACTTC.

A remark on this clone: At the DNA level, this CDR3 is encoded by other sequences in the same sample as well. This rearrangement joins TRBV25-1 to TRBJ1-1; no clear D gene. The CDR3 length is 13 residues. CDR1 and CDR2 (germline): MGHDK, SYGVNS. Trimming took off 4 bases at V and 7 bases at J, with 13 bases between the two ends. CDR3 amino acids: CASSGFEVNEAFF. The CDR3 region has the DNA TGTGCCAGCAGTGGATTTGAGGTTAATGAAGCTTTCTTT.

This clone was detected a few times. The V gene is TRBV7-2, the J gene TRBJ2-2, with 7 bases identical to TRBD1. The trim removed 10 bases at V and 0 bases at J, leaving 11 bases unmatched. Germline CDR1 reads SGHTA; CDR2 reads FQGNSA. CDR3 size: 16 residues. The CDR3 loop is CATPRAGGANTGELFF. DNA of the CDR3: TGTGCCACCCCCAGAGCAGGGGGAGCGAACACCGGGGAGCTGTTTTTT.

This chain links TRBV6-1 with TRBJ1-6; 8 bases match TRBD1. From germline, CDR1 is MNHNS and CDR2 SASEGT. V shed 6 bases and J 10 bases; nucleotides not matched to a gene: 8. CDR3 length: 14 amino acids. The CDR3 region has the DNA TGTGCCAGCAGAACGACAGGGGTCCTCTCACCCCTCCACTTT. Translating gives CASRTTGVLSPLHF.

This clone was recorded a few times. The chain has TRBV27 and TRBJ1-6; D is unresolved. The V and J ends lost 2 bases and 7 bases respectively, with 12 bases between them. This CDR3 region has 15 residues. Germline V gene sequence: CDR1 MNHEY, CDR2 SMNVEV (reference sequence). The CDR3 here is CASSLNPRRNSPLHF. The CDR3 coding sequence is TGTGCCAGCAGTTTAAACCCGCGGAGGAATTCACCCCTCCACTTT.

This chain links TRBV7-2 with TRBJ1-1; the D is unclear. The V end was cut by 1 base, the J end by 1 base, with 4 bases between. Germline V gene lookup returns CDR1 SGHTA and CDR2 FQGNSA. This CDR3 is built from 13 residues. CDR3 region: CASSLGQNTEAFF. The CDR3 DNA sequence: TGTGCCAGCAGCTTAGGACAGAACACTGAAGCTTTCTTT.

Only one count was recorded for this clone. The chain uses TRBV7-2 and TRBJ2-1; 14 bases line up with TRBD2. Germline-derived CDR1 and CDR2 are SGHTA and FQGNSA. After removal of 3 bases from V and 9 bases from J, the junction contained 7 bases not matched to a gene. This CDR3 is built from 16 residues. CDR3 loop: CASSFSTSGGASEQFF. The CDR3 coding sequence is TGTGCCAGCAGCTTTTCGACTAGCGGGGGGGCCAGTGAGCAGTTCTTC.

This rearrangement joins TRBV7-8 to TRBJ1-2, with TRBD1 matching over 7 bases. From germline, CDR1 is SGHVS and CDR2 FQNEAQ. V dropped 1 base and J dropped 4; count of bases not matched to a gene: 6. The CDR3 has 15 amino acids. CDR3 loop: CASSLDGTALYGYTF. For the CDR3, the DNA is TGTGCCAGCAGCTTAGACGGGACAGCACTCTATGGCTACACCTTC. Full variable domain (missing parts from reference TRBV7-8 and TRBJ1-2): GAGVSQSPRYKVAKRGQDVALRCDPISGHVSLFWYQQALGQGPEFLTYFQNEAQLDKSGLPSDRFFAERPEGSVSTLKIQRTQQEDSAVYLCASSLDGTALYGYTFGSGTRLTVV.

The rearrangement joins TRBV14 to TRBJ2-5, with a weak D call TRBD1 (7 bases). The germline V and J ends were trimmed by 4 bases and 2 bases, with 17 bases remaining between them. In germline, CDR1 is SGHDN, CDR2 FVKESK. CDR3 size: 16 residues. CDR3 DNA: TGTGCCAGCAGCCCCCCGTCAGGGGGGCGGCAAGAGACCCAGTACTTC. Translating it yields CASSPPSGGRQETQYF.

This clone was seen just once. This chain uses TRBV29-1 with TRBJ2-3; D uncertain. Germline V gene lookup returns CDR1 SQVTM and CDR2 ANQGSEA. Trimming stripped 7 bases from V and 1 base from J, with 12 bases between. The CDR3 covers 13 residues. The chain's CDR3 is CSADGGRTDTQYF. The DNA of the CDR3 is TGCAGCGCCGACGGCGGTCGCACAGATACGCAGTATTTT.